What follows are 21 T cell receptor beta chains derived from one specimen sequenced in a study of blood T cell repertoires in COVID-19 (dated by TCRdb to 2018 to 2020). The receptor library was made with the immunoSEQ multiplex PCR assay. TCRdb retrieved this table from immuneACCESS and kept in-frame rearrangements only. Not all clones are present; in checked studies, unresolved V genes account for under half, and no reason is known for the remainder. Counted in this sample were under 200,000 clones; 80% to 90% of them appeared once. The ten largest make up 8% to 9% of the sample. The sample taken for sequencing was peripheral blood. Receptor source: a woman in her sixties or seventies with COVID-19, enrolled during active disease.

The CDR3 reads CASSDSVHNEKLFF. The CDR3 region has the DNA TGTGCCAGCAGTGATTCAGTCCATAATGAAAAACTGTTTTTT. V and J are TRBV2 and TRBJ1-4, with D unclear. The length of the CDR3 is 14 residues. In germline, CDR1 is SNHLY, CDR2 FYNNEI. The V gene lost 3 bases and the J gene lost 4 bases, with 9 bases spanning the gap.

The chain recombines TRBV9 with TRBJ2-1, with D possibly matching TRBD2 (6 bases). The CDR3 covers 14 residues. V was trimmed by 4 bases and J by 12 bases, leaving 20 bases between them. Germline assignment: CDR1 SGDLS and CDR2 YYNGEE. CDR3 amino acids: CASSPGTALIGQFF. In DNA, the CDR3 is TGTGCCAGCAGCCCTGGGACTGCCCTCATCGGGCAGTTCTTC.

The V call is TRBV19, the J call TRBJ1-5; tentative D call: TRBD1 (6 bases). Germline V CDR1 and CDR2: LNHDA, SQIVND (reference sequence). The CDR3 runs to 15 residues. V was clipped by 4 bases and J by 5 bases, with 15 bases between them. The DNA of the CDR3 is TGTGCCAGTAGTAACACCGGGACACGATATCAGCCCCAGCATTTT. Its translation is CASSNTGTRYQPQHF.

The CDR3 here is CASSRGQGLIGELFF. For the CDR3, the DNA is TGCGCCAGCAGCCGTGGACAGGGCTTAATCGGGGAGCTGTTTTTT. J is TRBJ2-2 and V is TRBV5-1; 8 bases are a match to TRBD1. Trimming at V came to 4 bases and at J to 7 bases, leaving 9 bases not matched to a gene. Germline V gene lookup returns CDR1 SGHRS and CDR2 YFSETQ. There are 15 residues in the CDR3.

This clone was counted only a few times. CDR3: CASSHPGQGMGEQYF. Written as DNA, the CDR3 is TGCGCCAGCAGCCATCCGGGACAGGGGATGGGCGAGCAGTACTTC. The rearrangement joins TRBV10-1 to TRBJ2-7, with TRBD1 matching 10 bases. The CDR3 sequence is 15 residues long. From germline, CDR1 is WNHNN and CDR2 SYGVQD (reference sequence). Germline trimming cut 6 bases from V and 6 bases from J; bases unmatched to any gene: 11.

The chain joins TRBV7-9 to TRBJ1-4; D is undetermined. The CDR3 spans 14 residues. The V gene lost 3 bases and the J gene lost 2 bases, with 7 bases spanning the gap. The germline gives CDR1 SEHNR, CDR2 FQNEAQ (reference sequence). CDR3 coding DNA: TGTGCCAGCAGCTTCCGGGAGACTAATGAAAAACTGTTTTTT. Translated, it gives CASSFRETNEKLFF.

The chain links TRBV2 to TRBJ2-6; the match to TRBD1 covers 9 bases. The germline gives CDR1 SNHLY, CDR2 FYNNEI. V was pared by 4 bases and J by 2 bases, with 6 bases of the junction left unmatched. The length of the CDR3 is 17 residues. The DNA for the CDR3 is TGTGCCAGCAGTGCGGACAGGGGCTTTGCTGGGGCCAACGTCCTGACTTTC. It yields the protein CASSADRGFAGANVLTF. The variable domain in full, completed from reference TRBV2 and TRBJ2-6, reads EPEVTQTPSHQVTQMGQEVILRCVPISNHLYFYWYRQILGQKVEFLVSFYNNEISEKSEIFDDQFSVERPDGSNFTLKIRSTKLEDSAMYFCASSADRGFAGANVLTFGAGSRLTVL.

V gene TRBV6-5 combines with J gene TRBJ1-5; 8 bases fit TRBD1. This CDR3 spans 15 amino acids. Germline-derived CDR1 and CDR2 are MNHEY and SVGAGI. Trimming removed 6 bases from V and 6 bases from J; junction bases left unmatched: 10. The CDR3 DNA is TGTGCCAGCAGAGTCGGACAGGGTCAAAGTCAGCCCCAGCATTTT. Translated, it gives CASRVGQGQSQPQHF.

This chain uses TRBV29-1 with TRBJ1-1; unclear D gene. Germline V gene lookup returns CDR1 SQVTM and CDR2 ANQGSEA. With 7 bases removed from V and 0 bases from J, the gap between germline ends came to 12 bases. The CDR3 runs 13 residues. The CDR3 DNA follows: TGCAGCGCCGGGTCCAGTGTGAACACTGAAGCTTTCTTT. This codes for CSAGSSVNTEAFF.

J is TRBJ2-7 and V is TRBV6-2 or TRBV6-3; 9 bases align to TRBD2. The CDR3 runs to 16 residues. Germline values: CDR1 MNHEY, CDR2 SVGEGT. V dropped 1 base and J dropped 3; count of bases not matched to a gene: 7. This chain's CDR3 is CASSYLTSGGVYEQYF. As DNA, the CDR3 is TGTGCCAGCAGTTACTTGACTAGCGGAGGGGTCTACGAGCAGTACTTC.

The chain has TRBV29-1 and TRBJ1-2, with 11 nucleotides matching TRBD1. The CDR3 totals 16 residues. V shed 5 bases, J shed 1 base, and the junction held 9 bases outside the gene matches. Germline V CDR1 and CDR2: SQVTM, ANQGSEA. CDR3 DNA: TGCAGCGTTCTTAGGATGGACAGGGGGCTTAACTATGGCTACACCTTC. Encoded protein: CSVLRMDRGLNYGYTF. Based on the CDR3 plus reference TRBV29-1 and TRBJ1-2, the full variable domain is SAVISQKPSRDICQRGTSLTIQCQVDSQVTMMFWYRQQPGQSLTLIATANQGSEATYESGFVIDKFPISRPNLTFSTLTVSNMSPEDSSIYLCSVLRMDRGLNYGYTFGSGTRLTVV.

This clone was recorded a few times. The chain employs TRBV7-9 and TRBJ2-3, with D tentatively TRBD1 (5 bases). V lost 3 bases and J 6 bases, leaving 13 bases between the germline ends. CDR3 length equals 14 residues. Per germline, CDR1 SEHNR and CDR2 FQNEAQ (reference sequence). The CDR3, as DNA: TGTGCCAGCAGCTTCGGCCAGGGTTGGGATACGCAGTATTTT. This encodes CASSFGQGWDTQYF.

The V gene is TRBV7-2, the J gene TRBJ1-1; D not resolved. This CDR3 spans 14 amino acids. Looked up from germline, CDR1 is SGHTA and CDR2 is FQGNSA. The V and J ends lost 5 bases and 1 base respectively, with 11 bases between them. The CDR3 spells CASSPRSRNTEAFF. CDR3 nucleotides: TGTGCCAGCAGCCCGCGCTCACGGAACACTGAAGCTTTCTTT.

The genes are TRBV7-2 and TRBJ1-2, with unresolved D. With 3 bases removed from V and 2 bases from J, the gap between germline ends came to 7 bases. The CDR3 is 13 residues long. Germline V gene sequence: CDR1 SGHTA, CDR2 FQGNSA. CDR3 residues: CASSFDTNYGYTF. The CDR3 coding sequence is TGTGCCAGCAGCTTCGACACAAACTATGGCTACACCTTC. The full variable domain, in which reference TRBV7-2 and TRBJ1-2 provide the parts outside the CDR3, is GAGVSQSPSNKVTEKGKDVELRCDPISGHTALYWYRQSLGQGLEFLIYFQGNSAPDKSGLPSDRFSAERTGGSVSTLTIQRTQQEDSAVYLCASSFDTNYGYTFGSGTRLTVV.

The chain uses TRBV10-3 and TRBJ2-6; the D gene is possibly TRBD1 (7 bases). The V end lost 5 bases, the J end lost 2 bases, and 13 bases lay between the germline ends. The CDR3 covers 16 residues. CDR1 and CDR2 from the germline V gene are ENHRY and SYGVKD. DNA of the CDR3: TGTGCCATCAGTCGGCAGGGGGGTGCTGGGGCCAACGTCCTGACTTTC. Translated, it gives CAISRQGGAGANVLTF.

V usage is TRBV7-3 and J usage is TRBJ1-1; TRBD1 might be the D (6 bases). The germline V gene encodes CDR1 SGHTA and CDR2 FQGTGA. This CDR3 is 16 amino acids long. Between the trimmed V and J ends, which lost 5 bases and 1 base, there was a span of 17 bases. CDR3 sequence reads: CASSPSGVSGNTEAFF. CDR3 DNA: TGTGCCAGCAGCCCTTCAGGGGTATCGGGGAACACTGAAGCTTTCTTT.

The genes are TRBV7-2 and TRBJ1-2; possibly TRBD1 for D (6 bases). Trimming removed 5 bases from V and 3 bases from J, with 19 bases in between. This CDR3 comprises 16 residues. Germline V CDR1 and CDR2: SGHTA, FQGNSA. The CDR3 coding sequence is TGTGCCAGCAGCCCTGGGGGGGGCAGGGAACACTATGGCTACACCTTC. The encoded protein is CASSPGGGREHYGYTF.

The CDR3 sequence is CASSWTVNTIYF. CDR3 DNA sequence: TGTGCCAGCAGCTGGACAGTTAACACCATATATTTT. The chain has TRBV12-3 or TRBV12-4 and TRBJ1-3; perhaps TRBD1 as D (6 bases). Between the trimmed V and J ends, which lost 6 bases and 7 bases, there was a span of 10 bases. The CDR3 loop spans 12 amino acids.

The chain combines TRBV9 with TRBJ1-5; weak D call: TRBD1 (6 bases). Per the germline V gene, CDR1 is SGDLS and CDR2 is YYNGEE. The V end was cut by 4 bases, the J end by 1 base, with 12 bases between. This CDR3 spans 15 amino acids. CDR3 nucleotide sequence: TGTGCCAGCAGCCCCGGACAGCCCAGCAATCAGCCCCAGCATTTT. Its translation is CASSPGQPSNQPQHF.

The CDR3: CASSHGDRETYGYTF. CDR3 bases: TGTGCCAGTAGTCACGGGGACAGGGAGACGTATGGCTACACCTTC. The V call is TRBV19, the J call TRBJ1-2; TRBD1 aligns across 9 bases. This CDR3 comprises 15 residues. Germline CDR1 is LNHDA and CDR2 is SQIVND (reference sequence). V shed 5 bases, J shed 5 bases, and the junction held 9 bases outside the gene matches.

In DNA, the CDR3 is TGCGCCAGCAGCCTAAGCCCGACTTCTTTCCCGGCGGAAGCTTTCTTT. Encoded protein: CASSLSPTSFPAEAFF. V gene TRBV4-1 combines with J gene TRBJ1-1; D not certain. Per germline, CDR1 MGHRA and CDR2 YSYEKL. The CDR3 sequence is 16 residues long. Trimming took off 4 bases at V and 8 bases at J, with 23 bases between the two ends.